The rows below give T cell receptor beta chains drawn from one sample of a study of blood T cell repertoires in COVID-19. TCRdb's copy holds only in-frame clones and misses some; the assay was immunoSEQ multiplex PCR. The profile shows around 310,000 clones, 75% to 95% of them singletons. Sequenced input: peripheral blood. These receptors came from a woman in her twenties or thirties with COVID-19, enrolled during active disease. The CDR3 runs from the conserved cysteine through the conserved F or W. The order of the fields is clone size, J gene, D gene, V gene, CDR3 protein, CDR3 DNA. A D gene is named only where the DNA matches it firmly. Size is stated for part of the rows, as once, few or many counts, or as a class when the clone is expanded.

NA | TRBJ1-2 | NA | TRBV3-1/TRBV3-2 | CASSQTGSYGYTF | TGTGCCAGCAGCCAAACAGGGAGCTATGGCTACACCTTC
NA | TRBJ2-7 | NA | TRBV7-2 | CASSSRGAGSYEQYF | TGTGCCAGCAGCTCCCGTGGAGCGGGCTCCTACGAGCAGTACTTC
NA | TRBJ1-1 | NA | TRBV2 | CASPGTGFGTEAFF | TGTGCCAGCCCAGGTACAGGGTTCGGGACTGAAGCTTTCTTT
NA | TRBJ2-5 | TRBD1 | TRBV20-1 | CSASAGGMETQYF | TGCAGTGCTAGTGCAGGGGGCATGGAGACCCAGTACTTC
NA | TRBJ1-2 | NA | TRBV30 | CAWGGSAYGYTF | TGTGCCTGGGGCGGCAGCGCCTATGGCTACACCTTC
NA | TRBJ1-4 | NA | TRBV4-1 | CASSQVAFNEKLFF | TGCGCCAGCAGCCAAGTAGCATTTAATGAAAAACTGTTTTTT
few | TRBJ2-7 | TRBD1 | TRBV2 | CASGQVIYEQYF | TGTGCCAGCGGACAGGTTATCTACGAGCAGTACTTC
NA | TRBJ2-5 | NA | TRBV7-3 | CASSLVGGSQETQYF | TGTGCCAGCAGCTTAGTGGGAGGATCACAAGAGACCCAGTACTTC
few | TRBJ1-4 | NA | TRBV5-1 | CASSLGGPNEKLFF | TGCGCCAGCAGCTTGGGCGGTCCTAATGAAAAACTGTTTTTT
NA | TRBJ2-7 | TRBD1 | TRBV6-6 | CASSRQGGSGYEQYF | TGTGCCAGCAGTAGACAGGGGGGAAGTGGCTACGAGCAGTACTTC
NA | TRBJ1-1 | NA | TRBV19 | CASSISQVTEAFF | TGTGCCAGTAGTATTTCGCAGGTCACTGAAGCTTTCTTT
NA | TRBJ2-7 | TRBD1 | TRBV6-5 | CASTATGTGGYEQYF | TGTGCCAGCACCGCGACCGGGACAGGGGGCTACGAGCAGTACTTC
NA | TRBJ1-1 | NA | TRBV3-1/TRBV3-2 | CASSQGMEGFF | TGTGCCAGCAGCCAGGGGATGGAGGGTTTCTTT
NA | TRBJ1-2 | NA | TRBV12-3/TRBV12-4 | CASSKDSNYGYTF | TGTGCCAGCAGCAAGGACAGTAACTATGGCTACACCTTC
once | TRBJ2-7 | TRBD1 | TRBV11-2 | CASGTRDRGSYEQYF | TGTGCCAGCGGAACCCGGGACAGGGGGTCCTACGAGCAGTACTTC
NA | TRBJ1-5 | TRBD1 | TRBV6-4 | CASSDWDRSNQPQHF | TGTGCCAGCAGTGACTGGGACAGAAGCAATCAGCCCCAGCATTTT
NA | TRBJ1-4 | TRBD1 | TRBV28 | CASSSPGDRALLGVFF | TGTGCCAGCAGTTCCCCCGGGGACAGGGCCCTTCTGGGGGTGTTTTTT
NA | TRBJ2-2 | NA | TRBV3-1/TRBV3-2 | CASSQEGWLAANTGELFF | TGTGCCAGCAGCCAAGAAGGTTGGCTAGCAGCGAACACCGGGGAGCTGTTTTTT
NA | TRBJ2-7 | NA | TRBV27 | CASSLRQSYEQYF | TGTGCCAGCAGTTTGAGACAGTCCTACGAGCAGTACTTC
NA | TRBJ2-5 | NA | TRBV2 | CASTPRASAQETQYF | TGTGCCAGCACCCCCCGGGCTAGCGCCCAAGAGACCCAGTACTTC
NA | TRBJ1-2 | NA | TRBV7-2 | CASSQMDRPHRGYTF | TGTGCCAGCAGCCAGATGGACAGACCTCATCGGGGCTACACCTTC
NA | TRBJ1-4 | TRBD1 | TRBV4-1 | CASSQDPTGGYEKLFF | TGCGCCAGCAGCCAAGATCCCACAGGGGGTTACGAAAAACTGTTTTTT
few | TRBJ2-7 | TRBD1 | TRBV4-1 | CASSQGQGEGYEQYF | TGCGCCAGCAGCCAGGGACAGGGGGAAGGCTACGAGCAGTACTTC
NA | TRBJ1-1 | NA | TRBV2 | CASSAEIEAFF | TGTGCCAGCAGTGCCGAGATAGAAGCTTTCTTT
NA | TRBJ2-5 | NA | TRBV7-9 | CASSYGRGETQYF | TGTGCCAGCAGTTACGGACGGGGAGAGACCCAGTACTTC
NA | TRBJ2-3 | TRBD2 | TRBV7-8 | CASRPRGLGRADTQYF | TGTGCCAGCAGGCCCCGGGGACTAGGGCGCGCAGATACGCAGTATTTT
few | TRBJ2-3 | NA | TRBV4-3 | CASSQALQSRADTQYF | TGCGCCAGCAGCCAAGCACTCCAGTCTAGAGCAGATACGCAGTATTTT
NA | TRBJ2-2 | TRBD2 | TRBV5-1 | CASSLGTSGTGELFF | TGCGCCAGCAGCTTGGGGACTAGCGGCACCGGGGAGCTGTTTTTT
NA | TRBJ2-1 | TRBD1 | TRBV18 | CASSPRTGVNYNEQFF | TGTGCCAGCTCACCACGGACAGGCGTAAACTACAATGAGCAGTTCTTC
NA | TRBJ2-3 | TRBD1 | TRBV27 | CASSLSQGARDTQYF | TGTGCCAGCAGTTTATCCCAGGGGGCAAGGGATACGCAGTATTTT
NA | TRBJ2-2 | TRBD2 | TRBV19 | CASSIGLAGDLLNTGELFF | TGTGCCAGTAGTATTGGGCTAGCGGGAGATTTGTTAAACACCGGGGAGCTGTTTTTT
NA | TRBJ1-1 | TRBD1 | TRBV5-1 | CASSSGQPNTEAFF | TGCGCCAGCAGCTCGGGACAGCCAAACACTGAAGCTTTCTTT
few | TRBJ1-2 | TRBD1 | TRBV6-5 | CASSWDRGYGYTF | TGTGCCAGCAGTTGGGACAGGGGCTATGGCTACACCTTC
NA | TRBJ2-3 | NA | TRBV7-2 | CASSLGTPSWDTQYF | TGTGCCAGCAGCTTAGGGACTCCCTCTTGGGATACGCAGTATTTT
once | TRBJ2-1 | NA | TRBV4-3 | CASSQVFGISINEQFF | TGCGCCAGCAGCCAGGTCTTCGGGATCTCCATCAATGAGCAGTTCTTC
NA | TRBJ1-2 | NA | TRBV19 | CASKRGGYGYTF | TGTGCCAGTAAGCGAGGAGGCTATGGCTACACCTTC
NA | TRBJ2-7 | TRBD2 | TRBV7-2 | CASSLTAGAYEQYF | TGTGCCAGCAGCTTAACGGCGGGAGCCTACGAGCAGTACTTC
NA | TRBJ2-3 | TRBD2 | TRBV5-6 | CASSPRSSGSTDTQYF | TGTGCCAGCAGCCCCCGTTCTAGCGGGAGTACAGATACGCAGTATTTT
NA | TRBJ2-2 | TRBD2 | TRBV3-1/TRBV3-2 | CASSLRGGANTGELFF | TGTGCCAGCAGCCTTCGGGGAGGGGCGAACACCGGGGAGCTGTTTTTT
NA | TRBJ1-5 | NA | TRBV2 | CASSEAGSVQPQHF | TGTGCCAGCAGTGAAGCCGGGAGTGTTCAGCCCCAGCATTTT
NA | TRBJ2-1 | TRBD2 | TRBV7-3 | CASSPGLAGVDEQFF | TGTGCCAGCAGCCCGGGACTAGCGGGAGTGGATGAGCAGTTCTTC
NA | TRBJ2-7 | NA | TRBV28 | CASSSLPPLDEQYF | TGTGCCAGCAGTTCGCTACCACCTCTAGACGAGCAGTACTTC
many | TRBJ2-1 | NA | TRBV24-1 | CATSVSGRNEQFF | TGTGCCACCAGTGTTTCAGGGCGGAATGAGCAGTTCTTC
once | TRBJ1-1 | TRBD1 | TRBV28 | CASRSTGGNTEAFF | TGTGCCAGCAGGAGTACAGGGGGGAACACTGAAGCTTTCTTT
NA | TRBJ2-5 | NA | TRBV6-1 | CASSEVSSKETQYF | TGTGCCAGCAGTGAAGTTTCCTCTAAAGAGACCCAGTACTTC
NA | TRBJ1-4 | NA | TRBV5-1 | CASSLVGSRGFGEKLFF | TGCGCCAGCTCGCTTGTGGGCTCCAGGGGATTTGGGGAAAAACTGTTTTTT
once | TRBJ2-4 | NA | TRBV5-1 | CASSPRGAKNIQYF | TGCGCCAGCAGCCCCCGAGGGGCCAAAAACATTCAGTACTTC
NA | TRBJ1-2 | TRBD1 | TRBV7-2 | CASSLDRGTGYTF | TGTGCCAGCAGCTTGGACAGGGGGACTGGCTACACCTTC
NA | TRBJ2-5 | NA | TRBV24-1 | CATSDPRTVETQYF | TGTGCCACCAGTGATCCCCGGACAGTAGAGACCCAGTACTTC
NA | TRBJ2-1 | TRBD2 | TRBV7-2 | CASSLAGTTKNNEQFF | TGTGCCAGCAGCTTAGCGGGGACTACTAAAAACAATGAGCAGTTCTTC
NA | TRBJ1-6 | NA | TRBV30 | CAWSVYRPGESPLHF | TGTGCCTGGAGTGTATACAGGCCAGGGGAGTCACCCCTCCACTTT
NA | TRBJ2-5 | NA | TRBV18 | CASSPRGTETQYF | TGTGCCAGCTCACCACGCGGAACGGAGACCCAGTACTTC
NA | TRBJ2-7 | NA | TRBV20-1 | CSASALLGQGFSYEQYF | TGCAGTGCTAGTGCGTTGTTGGGGCAGGGTTTTTCCTACGAGCAGTACTTC
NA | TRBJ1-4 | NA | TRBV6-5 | CASSYSSGGEKLFF | TGTGCCAGCAGTTACTCCAGCGGGGGTGAAAAACTGTTTTTT
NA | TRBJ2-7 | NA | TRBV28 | CASSPQGIYEQYF | TGTGCCAGCAGTCCTCAGGGGATCTACGAGCAGTACTTC